The 11 T cell receptor beta chains below were found in one sample sequenced in a study of T cell clones after liver transplantation. Data came from immunoSEQ multiplex PCR; TCRdb stores just in-frame clones and leaves some out. This table holds 12,000 to 15,000 clones, 80% to 95% found once. The sequences come from CD8+ T cells from blood, collected before liver transplant. Every receptor here comes from a human donor who received a liver transplant.

The CDR3 DNA reads TGTGCCAGCAGCGGGTCTCCGGGACAGGGGACCGCAGATACGCAGTATTTT. This codes for CASSGSPGQGTADTQYF. This sequence joins TRBV7-8 and TRBJ2-3; 10 nucleotides match TRBD1. The V and J ends lost 5 bases and 4 bases, in that order; junction bases with no gene match: 12. Germline V gene sequence: CDR1 SGHVS, CDR2 FQNEAQ. This CDR3 region has 17 residues.

In its sample, this clone was seen once. This rearrangement joins TRBV27 to TRBJ2-3; D may be TRBD1 (5 bases). Germline CDR1 is MNHEY and CDR2 is SMNVEV (reference sequence). Trimming removed 3 bases at V and 6 bases at J, with 10 bases between. The CDR3 has 13 residues. The CDR3 loop is CASSFYWGDTQYF. The CDR3 DNA follows: TGTGCCAGCAGTTTTTACTGGGGCGATACGCAGTATTTT.

The chain is built from TRBV30 and TRBJ2-1; 10 nucleotides align to TRBD2. The V segment lost 5 bases and the J segment 8 bases; nucleotides outside the gene matches: 6. CDR1 is GTSNPN and CDR2 is SVGIG in the germline V gene (reference sequence). The CDR3 is 13 amino acids. CDR3 loop: CAWLGLAGDEQFF. The DNA for the CDR3 is TGTGCCTGGTTGGGGCTAGCGGGAGATGAGCAGTTCTTC.

The V call is TRBV9, the J call TRBJ2-2, with TRBD1 matching 7 bases. The CDR3 sequence is 14 residues long. The V segment lost 3 bases and the J segment 8 bases; nucleotides outside the gene matches: 7. The germline CDR1 and CDR2 sequences are SGDLS and YYNGEE. CDR3 region: CASSAHRGLGELFF. The CDR3 region has the DNA TGTGCCAGCAGCGCCCACAGGGGTTTAGGGGAGCTGTTTTTT.

This clone occurred a few times. The V call is TRBV11-3, the J call TRBJ1-1; TRBD1 is a possible D gene (5 bases). The CDR3 contains 13 residues. CDR1 and CDR2 from the germline V gene are SGHNT and YENEEA. V dropped 4 bases and J dropped 6 bases, with 12 bases sitting between them. DNA of the CDR3: TGTGCCAGCAGCTACGGACAAGGGTCTGAAGCTTTCTTT. This gives the protein CASSYGQGSEAFF.

The V and J genes are TRBV11-2 and TRBJ2-1; no firm D call. The length of the CDR3 is 14 residues. The ends were cut back, 5 bases at V and 7 bases at J, with 15 bases in the middle. Germline CDR1 reads SGHAT; CDR2 reads FQNNGV. This CDR3 reads CASSDRPAGNEQFF. Here the CDR3 DNA reads TGTGCCAGCAGCGATAGACCCGCCGGGAATGAGCAGTTCTTC.

The chain combines TRBV7-2 with TRBJ1-5, with D possibly being TRBD1 (5 bases). Germline V CDR1 and CDR2: SGHTA, FQGNSA. This CDR3 has 13 residues. Trimming shortened V by 4 bases and J by 9 bases, and 13 bases separated the two germline ends. CDR3 in DNA: TGTGCCAGCAGCTCACAGGAGCCGTGGCCCCAGCATTTT. Residues: CASSSQEPWPQHF.

This chain uses TRBV7-3 with TRBJ2-2; D is unresolved. CDR3 length: 15 residues. Between the trimmed V and J ends, which lost 2 bases and 2 bases, there was a span of 9 bases. From germline, CDR1 is SGHTA and CDR2 FQGTGA. The CDR3 coding sequence is TGTGCCAGCAGCTTATTCGGGCAAAACACCGGGGAGCTGTTTTTT. Translation: CASSLFGQNTGELFF.

This clone was counted once. The chain couples TRBV5-3 to TRBJ2-7; 9 bases map to TRBD1. TRBV5-3 is annotated as an ORF whose role is uncertain. The CDR3 runs to 15 residues. V lost 1 base, J lost 7 bases, and 9 bases stayed unmatched. CDR3 amino acids: CARSLRTGEPREQYF. DNA of the CDR3: TGTGCCAGAAGCTTGAGGACAGGGGAACCCCGGGAGCAGTACTTC.

This clone showed up just once. The chain is built from TRBV19 and TRBJ2-1, with unresolved D. V was shortened by 5 bases and J by 10 bases, with 12 bases between the two germline ends. The length of the CDR3 is 12 residues. Germline CDR1 LNHDA, CDR2 SQIVND (reference sequence). The CDR3 sequence: CASSFYYEEQFF. DNA for the CDR3: TGTGCCAGTAGTTTCTACTATGAAGAGCAGTTCTTC.

The gene calls are TRBV11-2 and TRBJ1-1; D gene uncertain. The germline V gene encodes CDR1 SGHAT and CDR2 FQNNGV. V dropped 3 bases and J dropped 1 base, with 15 bases sitting between them. This CDR3 contains 16 residues. CDR3 in DNA: TGTGCCAGCAGCTTCCCGCAAGGAGGGAAGAACACTGAAGCTTTCTTT. It is translated as CASSFPQGGKNTEAFF.